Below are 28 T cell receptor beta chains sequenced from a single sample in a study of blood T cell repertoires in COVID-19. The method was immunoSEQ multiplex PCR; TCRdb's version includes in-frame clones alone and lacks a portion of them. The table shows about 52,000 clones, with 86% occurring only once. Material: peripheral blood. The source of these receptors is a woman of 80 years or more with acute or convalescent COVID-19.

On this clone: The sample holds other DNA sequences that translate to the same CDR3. CDR3 sequence: CATSRDTGSGNTIYF. As DNA, the CDR3 is TGTGCCACCAGCAGAGATACGGGCTCTGGAAACACCATATATTTT. The rearrangement joins TRBV15 to TRBJ1-3, with no clear D. The V and J ends lost 0 bases and 0 bases respectively, with 6 bases between them. Germline-derived CDR1 and CDR2 are LNHNV and YYDKDF (reference sequence). The CDR3 has 15 amino acids.

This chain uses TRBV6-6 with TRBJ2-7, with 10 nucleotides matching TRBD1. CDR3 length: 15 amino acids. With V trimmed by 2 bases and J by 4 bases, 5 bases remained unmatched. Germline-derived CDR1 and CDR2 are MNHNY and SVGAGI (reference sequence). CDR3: CASSYGGTGEYEQYF. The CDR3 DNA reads TGTGCCAGCAGTTACGGGGGGACAGGGGAATACGAGCAGTACTTC.

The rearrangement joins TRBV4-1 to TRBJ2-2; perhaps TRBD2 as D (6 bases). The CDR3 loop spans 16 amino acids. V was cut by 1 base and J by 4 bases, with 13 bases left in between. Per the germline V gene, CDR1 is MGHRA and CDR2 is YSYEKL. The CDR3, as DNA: TGCGCCAGCAGCCAAGCCGTTAGCGGCTCCACCGGGGAGCTGTTTTTT. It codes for CASSQAVSGSTGELFF.

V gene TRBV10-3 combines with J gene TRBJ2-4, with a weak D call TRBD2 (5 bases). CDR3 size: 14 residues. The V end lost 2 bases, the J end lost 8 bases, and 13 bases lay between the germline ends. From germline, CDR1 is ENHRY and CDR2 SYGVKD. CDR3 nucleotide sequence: TGTGCCATCAGTGAGGGACCGACTACGGACATTCAGTACTTC. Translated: CAISEGPTTDIQYF.

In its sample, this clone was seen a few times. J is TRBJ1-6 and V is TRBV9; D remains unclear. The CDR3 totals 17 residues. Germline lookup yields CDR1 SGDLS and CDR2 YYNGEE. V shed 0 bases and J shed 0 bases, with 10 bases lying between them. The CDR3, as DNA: TGTGCCAGCAGCGTAGAAGACGGGAGCTCCTATAATTCACCCCTCCACTTT. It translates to CASSVEDGSSYNSPLHF.

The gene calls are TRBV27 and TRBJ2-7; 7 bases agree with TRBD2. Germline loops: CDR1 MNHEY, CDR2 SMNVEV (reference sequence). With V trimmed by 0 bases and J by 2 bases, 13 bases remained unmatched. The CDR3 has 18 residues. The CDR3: CASSLSFWASGNTYEQYF. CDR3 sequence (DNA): TGTGCCAGCAGTTTATCCTTTTGGGCTAGCGGAAACACCTACGAGCAGTACTTC.

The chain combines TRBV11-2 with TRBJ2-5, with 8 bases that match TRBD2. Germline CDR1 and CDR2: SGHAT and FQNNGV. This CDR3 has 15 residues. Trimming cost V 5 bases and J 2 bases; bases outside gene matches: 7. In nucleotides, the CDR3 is TGTGCCAGCAGCCCTAGGACTAGCAAGCAAGAGACCCAGTACTTC. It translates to CASSPRTSKQETQYF.

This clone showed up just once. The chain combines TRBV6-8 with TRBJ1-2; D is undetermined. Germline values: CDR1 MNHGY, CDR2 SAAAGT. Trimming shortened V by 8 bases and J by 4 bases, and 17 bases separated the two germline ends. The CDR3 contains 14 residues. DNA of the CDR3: TGTGCCAGCCTAGACGCGAAAATCAGCTATGGCTACACCTTC. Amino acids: CASLDAKISYGYTF.

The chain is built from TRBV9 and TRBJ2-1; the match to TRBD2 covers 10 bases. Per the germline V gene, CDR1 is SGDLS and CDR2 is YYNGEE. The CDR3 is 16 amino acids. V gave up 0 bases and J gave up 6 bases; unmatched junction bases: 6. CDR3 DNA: TGTGCCAGCAGCGTAGGGTCAGCGGGAGGGCTCAATGAGCAGTTCTTC. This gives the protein CASSVGSAGGLNEQFF. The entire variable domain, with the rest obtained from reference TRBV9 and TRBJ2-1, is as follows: DSGVTQTPKHLITATGQRVTLRCSPRSGDLSVYWYQQSLDQGLQFLIQYYNGEERAKGNILERFSAQQFPDLHSELNLSSLELGDSALYFCASSVGSAGGLNEQFFGPGTRLTVL.

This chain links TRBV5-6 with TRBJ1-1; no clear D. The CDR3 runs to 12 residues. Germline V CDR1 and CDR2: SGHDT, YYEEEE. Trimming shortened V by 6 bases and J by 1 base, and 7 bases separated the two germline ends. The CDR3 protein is CASTSGNTEAFF. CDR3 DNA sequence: TGTGCCAGCACGTCAGGGAACACTGAAGCTTTCTTT.

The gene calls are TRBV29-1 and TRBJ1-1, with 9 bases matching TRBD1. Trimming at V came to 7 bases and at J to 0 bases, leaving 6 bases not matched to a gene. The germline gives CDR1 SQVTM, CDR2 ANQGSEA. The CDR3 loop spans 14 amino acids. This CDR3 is CSAQDRGMNTEAFF. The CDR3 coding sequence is TGCAGCGCGCAGGACAGGGGAATGAACACTGAAGCTTTCTTT.

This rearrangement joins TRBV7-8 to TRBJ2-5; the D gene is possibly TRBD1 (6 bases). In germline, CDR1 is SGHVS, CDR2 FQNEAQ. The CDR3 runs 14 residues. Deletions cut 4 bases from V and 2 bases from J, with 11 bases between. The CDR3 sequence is CASSSTGSQETQYF. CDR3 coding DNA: TGTGCCAGCAGCTCGACAGGTTCACAAGAGACCCAGTACTTC.

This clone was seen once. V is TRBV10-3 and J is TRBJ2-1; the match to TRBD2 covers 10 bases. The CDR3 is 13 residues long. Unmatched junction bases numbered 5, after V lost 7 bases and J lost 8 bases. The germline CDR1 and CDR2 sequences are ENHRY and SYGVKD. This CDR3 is CAIMLAGAHEQFF. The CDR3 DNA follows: TGTGCCATCATGCTAGCGGGAGCCCATGAGCAGTTCTTC.

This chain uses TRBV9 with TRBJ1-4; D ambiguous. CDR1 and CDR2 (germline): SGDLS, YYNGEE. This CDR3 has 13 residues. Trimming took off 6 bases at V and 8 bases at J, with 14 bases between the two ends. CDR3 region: CASNAQPGEKLFF. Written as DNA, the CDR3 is TGTGCCAGCAACGCTCAACCGGGAGAAAAACTGTTTTTT.

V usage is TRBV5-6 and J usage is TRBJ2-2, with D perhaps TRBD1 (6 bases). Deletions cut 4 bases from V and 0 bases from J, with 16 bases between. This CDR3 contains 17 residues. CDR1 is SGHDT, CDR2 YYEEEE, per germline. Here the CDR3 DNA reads TGTGCCAGCAGCCCAACAGGGACGTATTCGAACACCGGGGAGCTGTTTTTT. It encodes CASSPTGTYSNTGELFF. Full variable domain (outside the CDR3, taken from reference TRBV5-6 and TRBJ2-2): DAGVTQSPTHLIKTRGQQVTLRCSPKSGHDTVSWYQQALGQGPQFIFQYYEEEERQRGNFPDRFSGHQFPNYSSELNVNALLLGDSALYLCASSPTGTYSNTGELFFGEGSRLTVL.

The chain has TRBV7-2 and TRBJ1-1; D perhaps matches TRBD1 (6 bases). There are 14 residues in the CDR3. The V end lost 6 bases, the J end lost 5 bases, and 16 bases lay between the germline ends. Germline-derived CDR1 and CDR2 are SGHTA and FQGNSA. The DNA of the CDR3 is TGTGCCAGCAGTAAACAGGGATTCAAGACTGAAGCTTTCTTT. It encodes CASSKQGFKTEAFF.

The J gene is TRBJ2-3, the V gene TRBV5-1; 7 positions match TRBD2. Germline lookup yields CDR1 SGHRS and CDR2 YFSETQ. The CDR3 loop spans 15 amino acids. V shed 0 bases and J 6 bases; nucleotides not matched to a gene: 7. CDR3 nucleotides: TGCGCCAGCAGCTTGGGCGGGGGAAATTACGATACGCAGTATTTT. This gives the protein CASSLGGGNYDTQYF.

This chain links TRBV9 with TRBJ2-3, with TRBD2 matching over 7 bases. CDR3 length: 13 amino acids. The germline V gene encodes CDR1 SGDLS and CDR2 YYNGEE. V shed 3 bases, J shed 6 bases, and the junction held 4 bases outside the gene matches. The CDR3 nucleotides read TGTGCCAGCAGCGGACTAGCCGGGGATACGCAGTATTTT. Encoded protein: CASSGLAGDTQYF.

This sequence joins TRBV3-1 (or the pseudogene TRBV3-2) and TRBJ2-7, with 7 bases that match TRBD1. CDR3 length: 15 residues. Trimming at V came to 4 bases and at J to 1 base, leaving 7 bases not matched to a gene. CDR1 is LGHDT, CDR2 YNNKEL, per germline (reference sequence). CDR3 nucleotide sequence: TGTGCCAGCAGCCGCGGACAGGCCCAATCCTACGAGCAGTACTTC. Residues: CASSRGQAQSYEQYF.

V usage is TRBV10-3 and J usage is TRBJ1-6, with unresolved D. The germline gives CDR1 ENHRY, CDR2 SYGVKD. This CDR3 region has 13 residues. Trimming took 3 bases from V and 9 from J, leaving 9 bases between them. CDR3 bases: TGTGCCATCAGTGATGATGGCAGTTCACCCCTCCACTTT. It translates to CAISDDGSSPLHF.

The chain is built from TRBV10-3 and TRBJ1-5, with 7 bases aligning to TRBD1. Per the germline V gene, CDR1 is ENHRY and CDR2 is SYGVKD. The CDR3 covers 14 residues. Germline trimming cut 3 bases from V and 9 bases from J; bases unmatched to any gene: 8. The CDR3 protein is CAISDRDSKGPQHF. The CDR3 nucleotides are TGTGCCATCAGTGACCGGGACAGTAAAGGGCCCCAGCATTTT.

CDR3 sequence (DNA): TGTGCCAGCAGCGTTCGGCAGGTTAATTCACCCCTCCACTTT. It is translated as CASSVRQVNSPLHF. The V and J genes are TRBV9 and TRBJ1-6; D not certain. V was trimmed by 2 bases and J by 6 bases, leaving 9 bases between them. The CDR3 runs to 14 residues. CDR1 is SGDLS, CDR2 YYNGEE, per germline. Full variable domain (rest looked up from reference TRBV9 and TRBJ1-6): DSGVTQTPKHLITATGQRVTLRCSPRSGDLSVYWYQQSLDQGLQFLIQYYNGEERAKGNILERFSAQQFPDLHSELNLSSLELGDSALYFCASSVRQVNSPLHFGNGTRLTVT.

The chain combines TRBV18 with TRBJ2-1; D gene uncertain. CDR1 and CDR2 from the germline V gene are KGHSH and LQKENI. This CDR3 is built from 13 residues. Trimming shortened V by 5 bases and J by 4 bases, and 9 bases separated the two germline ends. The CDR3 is CASSSERYNEQFF. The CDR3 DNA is TGTGCCAGCTCAAGCGAGAGGTACAATGAGCAGTTCTTC.

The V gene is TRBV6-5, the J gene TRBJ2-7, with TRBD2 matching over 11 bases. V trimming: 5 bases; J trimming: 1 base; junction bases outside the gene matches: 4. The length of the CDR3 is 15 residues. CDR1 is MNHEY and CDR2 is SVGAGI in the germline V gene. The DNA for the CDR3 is TGTGCCAGCAGTCCTTCTAGCGGGAGGTCCTACGAGCAGTACGTC. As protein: CASSPSSGRSYEQYV.

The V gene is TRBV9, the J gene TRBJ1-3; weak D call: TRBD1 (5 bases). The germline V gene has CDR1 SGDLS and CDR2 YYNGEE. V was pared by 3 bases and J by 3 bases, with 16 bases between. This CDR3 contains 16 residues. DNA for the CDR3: TGTGCCAGCAGCGACCGCTCCACGGGGGTTGGAAACACCATATATTTT. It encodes CASSDRSTGVGNTIYF.

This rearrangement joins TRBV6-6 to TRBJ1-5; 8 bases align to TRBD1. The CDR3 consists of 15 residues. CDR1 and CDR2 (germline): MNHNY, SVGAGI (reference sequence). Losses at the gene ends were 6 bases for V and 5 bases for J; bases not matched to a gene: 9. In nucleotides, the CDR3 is TGTGCCAGCAGGTCAGGGGGCATTGACCATCAGCCCCAGCATTTT. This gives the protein CASRSGGIDHQPQHF.

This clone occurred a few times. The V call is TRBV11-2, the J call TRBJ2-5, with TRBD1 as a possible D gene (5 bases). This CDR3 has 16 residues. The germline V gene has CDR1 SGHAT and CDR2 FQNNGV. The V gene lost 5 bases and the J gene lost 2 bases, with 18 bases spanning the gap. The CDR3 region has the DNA TGTGCCAGCAGCCGAATCCCGGCACAGGTTCAAGAGACCCAGTACTTC. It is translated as CASSRIPAQVQETQYF.

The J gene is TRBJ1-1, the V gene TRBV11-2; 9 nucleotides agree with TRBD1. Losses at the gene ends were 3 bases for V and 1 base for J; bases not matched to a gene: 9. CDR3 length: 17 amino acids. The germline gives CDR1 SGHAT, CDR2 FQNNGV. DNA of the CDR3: TGTGCCAGCAGCTTCCGCCGGGACAGGGCATCGAACACTGAAGCTTTCTTT. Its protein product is CASSFRRDRASNTEAFF.